The sequence of this TCR beta chain was determined in a study of blood T cell repertoires in COVID-19. Study context: Sites across the United States, Italy and Spain contributed samples from acute and convalescent COVID-19.

In the study's own analysis: Estimates of nucleated cell counts were drawn from the amplification of reference gene primers. Measured with immunoSEQ multiplex PCR; TCRdb has only the in-frame clones, and not every one. Clone size and the V and J calls come from that table; the DNA yielded D and trimming. The sample carries about 75,000 clones, 74% recorded once. The V gene lost 5 bases and the J gene lost 2 bases, with 13 bases spanning the gap. Germline CDR1 and CDR2: MNHEY and SVGEGT. The CDR3 totals 14 residues. The sequence came from a human donor with acute or convalescent COVID-19. The donor label of this sample is uncertain. The sequencing input was peripheral blood. The chain combines TRBV6-2 or TRBV6-3 with TRBJ2-7; D might be TRBD2 (6 bases). This chain's CDR3 is CASSGLALTYEQYF. The CDR3 DNA is TGTGCCAGCAGTGGCCTAGCGCTAACCTACGAGCAGTACTTC.